This T cell receptor beta chain was recovered during a study of cytomegalovirus exposure and HLA in healthy donors. Regarding the study as a whole: Links to common viral pathogens appeared, in a later analysis, for several of the most significant clusters. Reports credit the classifier with highly specific, highly sensitive diagnosis of cytomegalovirus status. Being productive about 90% or about 30% of the time was typical of most TCR beta V segments in an earlier analysis.

As for this clone: Its antigen is unknown.

This PCR relied on a set of 60 Vbeta primers and 13 Jbeta primers. TCRdb's table, derived via immunoSEQ multiplex PCR, lists solely in-frame clones and lacks some. This sample has about 160,000 clones; roughly 80% occur once, and the top ten carry 1.9%. The CDR3 is 13 amino acids. The V gene lost 5 bases and the J gene lost 2 bases, with 10 bases spanning the gap. Germline V gene sequence: CDR1 LNHDA, CDR2 SQIVND (reference sequence). The sample was PBMCs. This receptor was identified in a human donor in good health. The V and J genes are TRBV19 and TRBJ2-7; D perhaps matches TRBD1 (5 bases). The CDR3 sequence: CASSPPTAYEQYF. The CDR3 bases are TGTGCCAGTAGTCCGCCGACAGCCTACGAGCAGTACTTC.